This entry lists 10 T cell receptor beta chains sequenced from one sample in a study of T cells in Graves' hyperthyroidism and ophthalmopathy. Authors of the study amplified TCR beta CDR3 regions from RNA transcripts. Initially, a first-round RT-PCR of the TCR CDR3 employed the HTBI primer set. MiXCR was run by TCRdb on the multiplex PCR reads, yielding one entry per CDR3 protein. The sample holds about 420,000 distinct CDR3 sequences; around 16% are singletons and the top ten take around 7.3%. Sample: blood. The receptors were gathered from a woman aged 18-29 years with Graves' hyperthyroidism.

This clonotype turned up a few times. The gene calls are TRBV7-2 and TRBJ2-6, with 11 bases fitting TRBD2. Trimming took 4 bases from V and 0 from J; bases not matched to a gene: 8. In germline, CDR1 is SGHTA, CDR2 FQGNSA. This CDR3 spans 19 amino acids. CDR3 loop: CASSSIIAGGHSGANVLTF. DNA for the CDR3: TGTGCCAGCAGCTCCATCATAGCGGGGGGGCACTCTGGGGCCAACGTCCTGACTTTC.

This clonotype was counted at least ten times. The chain employs TRBV7-2 and TRBJ2-1; 8 nucleotides align to TRBD2. Per germline, CDR1 SGHTA and CDR2 FQGNSA. This CDR3 comprises 16 residues. V gave up 1 base and J gave up 9 bases; unmatched junction bases: 11. This CDR3 reads CASSLGRPAREVEQFF. The DNA for the CDR3 is TGTGCCAGCAGCTTAGGGCGTCCAGCGCGGGAGGTTGAGCAGTTCTTC. The full variable domain, in which reference TRBV7-2 and TRBJ2-1 provide the parts outside the CDR3, is GAGVSQSPSNKVTEKGKDVELRCDPISGHTALYWYRQSLGQGLEFLIYFQGNSAPDKSGLPSDRFSAERTGGSVSTLTIQRTQQEDSAVYLCASSLGRPAREVEQFFGPGTRLTVL.

This clonotype was picked up many times. This chain joins TRBV28 and TRBJ2-7; 8 nucleotides align to TRBD1. J was trimmed by 4 bases and V by 8 bases; bases with no gene match: 7. CDR1 and CDR2 (germline): MDHEN, SYDVKM. This CDR3 spans 13 amino acids. In DNA form, the CDR3 reads TGTGCCAGCTGCCGGGACAGGAGGTACGAGCAGTACTTC. It encodes CASCRDRRYEQYF.

In this sample, this clonotype turned up many times. The chain employs TRBV4-1 and TRBJ1-2; unclear D gene. Per germline, CDR1 MGHRA and CDR2 YSYEKL. The CDR3 is 15 amino acids. The V end was cut by 1 base, the J end by 1 base, with 10 bases between. The CDR3 loop is CASSQANGFNYGYTF. The CDR3 DNA reads TGCGCCAGCAGCCAAGCAAACGGATTTAACTATGGCTACACCTTC.

This clonotype was seen ten or more times. The chain has TRBV15 and TRBJ2-7; D is undetermined. The length of the CDR3 is 14 residues. The V and J ends lost 0 bases and 3 bases respectively, with 9 bases between them. CDR1 is LNHNV, CDR2 YYDKDF, per germline (reference sequence). CDR3 DNA sequence: TGTGCCACCAGCAGAGACACTGGCTACTACGAGCAGTACTTC. Translation gives CATSRDTGYYEQYF.

This clonotype was observed a few times. This chain uses TRBV7-9 with TRBJ2-3; 7 bases fit TRBD1. This CDR3 spans 15 amino acids. Unmatched junction bases numbered 8, after V lost 5 bases and J lost 3 bases. Germline V gene lookup returns CDR1 SEHNR and CDR2 FQNEAQ (reference sequence). The CDR3 nucleotides are TGTGCCAGCAGCCCCCCGGACAGGCCAACAGATACGCAGTATTTT. Amino acids: CASSPPDRPTDTQYF.

As regards this clonotype: A much bigger clone sits one base away, suggesting this may be a read error. The chain joins TRBV18 to TRBJ2-1, with 8 bases identical to TRBD1. Germline V gene lookup returns CDR1 KGHSH and CDR2 LQKENI. This CDR3 region has 16 residues. The CDR3 region has the DNA TGTGCCAGCTCACCAAAAGGACAGGGCGCATACAATGAGCAGCTCTTC. This translates into CASSPKGQGAYNEQLF.

The chain employs TRBV5-4 and TRBJ1-1; D is uncertain. Trimming shortened V by 1 base and J by 4 bases, and 5 bases separated the two germline ends. There are 12 residues in the CDR3. Germline-derived CDR1 and CDR2 are SGHNT and YYREEE (reference sequence). DNA for the CDR3: TGTGCCAGCAGCTTGATTCTCACTGAAGCTTTCTTT. Translating gives CASSLILTEAFF.

This clonotype was found once. The junction departs from germline at one end; a sequencing error may be responsible. The chain has TRBV7-7 and TRBJ2-6, with a tentative D call TRBD1 (5 bases). Germline loops: CDR1 SSHAT, CDR2 FNYEAQ (reference sequence). CDR3 length: 17 amino acids. Written as DNA, the CDR3 is TGTGCTAGCAGCCCGTGGCAGGGTTCTTCTAGGGCCAACGTCCTGACTTTC. Translating it yields CASSPWQGSSRANVLTF.

This clonotype came up many times. This chain joins TRBV12-3 or TRBV12-4 and TRBJ1-1, with D maybe TRBD1 (5 bases). This CDR3 is 15 amino acids long. With 2 bases removed from V and 0 bases from J, the gap between germline ends came to 10 bases. CDR3 loop: CASSLSGLMNTEAFF. The DNA for the CDR3 is TGTGCCAGCAGTTTATCGGGACTGATGAACACTGAAGCTTTCTTT.